This entry lists 32 T cell receptor beta chains sequenced from one sample in a study of CD8+ T cells in alopecia areata. TCR sequencing used cDNA made by reverse transcription of extracted RNA. The data were produced by immunoSEQ multiplex PCR, yet TCRdb's version contains in-frame clones alone and is incomplete. This table has about 100,000 clones, almost 60% appearing once. Documented treatment: oral pan-JAK inhibitor, 5-10 mg twice daily. Sample: CD8+ T cells sorted from blood, taken at approximately week 60, from a patient treated with tofacitinib. The receptors stem from a human donor with alopecia areata.

The rearrangement uses TRBV5-1 and TRBJ2-2; D might be TRBD2 (5 bases). The CDR3 consists of 15 residues. Germline CDR1 reads SGHRS; CDR2 reads YFSETQ. V was clipped by 0 bases and J by 2 bases, with 8 bases between them. The CDR3 protein is CASSLGESNTGELFF. The CDR3 region has the DNA TGCGCCAGCAGCTTGGGGGAGAGCAACACCGGGGAGCTGTTTTTT.

The J gene is TRBJ2-7, the V gene TRBV23-1, with D unresolved. TRBV23-1 belongs to the ORF category, with a function that is uncertain. CDR3 length equals 14 residues. The V end was cut by 11 bases, the J end by 5 bases, with 22 bases between. CDR3 loop: CAVILHPVRNEQYF. CDR3 sequence (DNA): TGCGCCGTTATCTTACATCCCGTCAGGAACGAGCAGTACTTC.

J is TRBJ2-2 and V is TRBV6-5, with 7 bases lining up with TRBD2. V gave up 6 bases and J gave up 6 bases; unmatched junction bases: 10. The germline V gene encodes CDR1 MNHEY and CDR2 SVGAGI. There are 15 residues in the CDR3. The CDR3 nucleotides are TGTGCCAGCAGCCCTAGGACTGGGGGGGCCGGGGAGCTGTTTTTT. It codes for CASSPRTGGAGELFF.

This chain connects TRBV29-1 to TRBJ1-2; no clear D gene. The germline CDR1 and CDR2 sequences are SQVTM and ANQGSEA. V was trimmed by 0 bases and J by 4 bases, leaving 3 bases between them. This CDR3 is 11 amino acids long. The CDR3 reads CSVEDRYGYTF. CDR3 DNA: TGCAGCGTTGAAGATCGCTATGGCTACACCTTC. The variable domain in full, with the rest retrieved from reference TRBV29-1 and TRBJ1-2, is SAVISQKPSRDICQRGTSLTIQCQVDSQVTMMFWYRQQPGQSLTLIATANQGSEATYESGFVIDKFPISRPNLTFSTLTVSNMSPEDSSIYLCSVEDRYGYTFGSGTRLTVV.

This clone appeared a single time. This CDR3 reads CASSPGLEKLFF. The DNA for the CDR3 is TGTGCCAGCAGCCCCGGACTGGAAAAACTGTTTTTT. The V call is TRBV6-6, the J call TRBJ1-4; the D is unclear. The germline V and J ends were trimmed by 6 bases and 8 bases, with 10 bases remaining between them. The CDR3 consists of 12 residues. From germline, CDR1 is MNHNY and CDR2 SVGAGI (reference sequence).

The genes are TRBV5-1 and TRBJ1-2; D unresolved. CDR1 is SGHRS, CDR2 YFSETQ, per germline. The CDR3 contains 15 residues. V was trimmed by 3 bases and J by 4 bases, leaving 16 bases between them. The DNA for the CDR3 is TGCGCCAGCAGCTCTCGGTCCCAGCCGGGCTATGGCTACACCTTC. This gives the protein CASSSRSQPGYGYTF. The variable domain in full, with the rest retrieved from reference TRBV5-1 and TRBJ1-2, is KAGVTQTPRYLIKTRGQQVTLSCSPISGHRSVSWYQQTPGQGLQFLFEYFSETQRNKGNFPGRFSGRQFSNSRSEMNVSTLELGDSALYLCASSSRSQPGYGYTFGSGTRLTVV.

The chain is built from TRBV7-8 and TRBJ2-3, with D possibly being TRBD2 (6 bases). Trimming stripped 5 bases from V and 4 bases from J, with 22 bases between. Germline CDR1 is SGHVS and CDR2 is FQNEAQ. The CDR3 covers 17 residues. CDR3 protein: CASSTGRRLGYADTQYF. The CDR3 DNA is TGTGCCAGCAGCACGGGGAGGAGACTAGGGTATGCAGATACGCAGTATTTT. The complete variable domain, with remaining parts taken from reference TRBV7-8 and TRBJ2-3, reads GAGVSQSPRYKVAKRGQDVALRCDPISGHVSLFWYQQALGQGPEFLTYFQNEAQLDKSGLPSDRFFAERPEGSVSTLKIQRTQQEDSAVYLCASSTGRRLGYADTQYFGPGTRLTVL.

The chain uses TRBV15 and TRBJ2-5; D call uncertain. Trimming shortened V by 5 bases and J by 3 bases, and 13 bases separated the two germline ends. The V gene's germline CDR1 is LNHNV and CDR2 YYDKDF (reference sequence). The CDR3 is made up of 14 amino acids. CDR3 amino acids: CATSARPGKETQYF. CDR3 bases: TGTGCCACCAGCGCCCGGCCTGGTAAAGAGACCCAGTACTTC.

In this sample, this clone turned up a few times. This chain uses TRBV14 with TRBJ2-3; perhaps TRBD2 as D (5 bases). The germline V gene encodes CDR1 SGHDN and CDR2 FVKESK. V dropped 3 bases and J dropped 1 base, with 11 bases sitting between them. The CDR3 spans 15 residues. CDR3 in amino acids: CASSHPGSGTDTQYF. CDR3 DNA sequence: TGTGCCAGCAGCCATCCGGGGAGCGGCACAGATACGCAGTATTTT.

This clone was picked up a small number of times. The chain couples TRBV29-1 to TRBJ1-1; D gene ambiguous. This CDR3 is built from 13 residues. Germline V gene data show CDR1 as SQVTM and CDR2 as ANQGSEA. Trimming shortened V by 1 base and J by 1 base, and 7 bases separated the two germline ends. The CDR3 coding sequence is TGCAGCGTTGAAGTCCGCGAGAACACTGAAGCTTTCTTT. Residues: CSVEVRENTEAFF.

The rearrangement uses TRBV28 and TRBJ2-3; 8 bases map to TRBD1. The length of the CDR3 is 18 residues. The germline V gene encodes CDR1 MDHEN and CDR2 SYDVKM. Trimming at V came to 4 bases and at J to 2 bases, leaving 14 bases not matched to a gene. This chain's CDR3 is CASSSAVGQGGFTDTQYF. In DNA form, the CDR3 reads TGTGCCAGCAGTTCCGCAGTCGGACAGGGAGGTTTCACAGATACGCAGTATTTT.

The V call is TRBV6-5, the J call TRBJ2-7; D may correspond to TRBD1 or TRBD2 (5 bases each). From germline, CDR1 is MNHEY and CDR2 SVGAGI. With 2 bases removed from V and 7 bases from J, the gap between germline ends came to 9 bases. The CDR3 spans 12 residues. CDR3 amino acids: CASSYNGGEQYF. CDR3 DNA sequence: TGTGCCAGCAGTTACAATGGGGGTGAGCAGTACTTC.

The chain is built from TRBV7-3 and TRBJ2-1; TRBD2 aligns across 16 bases. Germline CDR1 and CDR2: SGHTA and FQGTGA. This CDR3 spans 20 amino acids. J lost 6 bases, V lost 5 bases, and 16 bases had no gene match. The CDR3 loop reads CASSHPGLAGGPIISNEQFF. The CDR3 nucleotides read TGTGCCAGCAGCCACCCGGGACTAGCGGGGGGGCCGATAATATCCAATGAGCAGTTCTTC.

Concerning this clone: The sample holds other DNA sequences that translate to the same CDR3. V is TRBV7-9 and J is TRBJ2-2; D is unresolved. The CDR3 runs to 14 residues. CDR1 SEHNR and CDR2 FQNEAQ come from the germline V gene (reference sequence). V lost 5 bases to trimming and J lost 4 bases, with 11 bases between them. As DNA, the CDR3 is TGTGCCAGCAGCCTGATACTTGGCACCGGGGAGCTGTTTTTT. Protein: CASSLILGTGELFF.

The V and J genes are TRBV7-9 and TRBJ1-1, with D maybe TRBD1 (5 bases). V was pared by 1 base and J by 8 bases, with 8 bases between. In germline, CDR1 is SEHNR, CDR2 FQNEAQ (reference sequence). The CDR3 loop spans 12 amino acids. The CDR3 nucleotides are TGTGCCAGCAGCTTAGGCACAGGCGAAGCTTTCTTT. Its translation: CASSLGTGEAFF.

V and J are TRBV5-4 and TRBJ1-2; a possible D gene is TRBD1 (6 bases). Trimming stripped 1 base from V and 4 bases from J, with 11 bases between. From germline, CDR1 is SGHNT and CDR2 YYREEE (reference sequence). CDR3 length: 14 amino acids. The DNA of the CDR3 is TGTGCCAGCAGCTTGTTGGGGGCGGGCTATGGCTACACCTTC. Protein product: CASSLLGAGYGYTF. The variable domain in full, with the rest retrieved from reference TRBV5-4 and TRBJ1-2, is ETGVTQSPTHLIKTRGQQVTLRCSSQSGHNTVSWYQQALGQGPQFIFQYYREEENGRGNFPPRFSGLQFPNYSSELNVNALELDDSALYLCASSLLGAGYGYTFGSGTRLTVV.

The chain employs TRBV12-5 and TRBJ1-1; D remains ambiguous. This CDR3 has 12 amino acids. Deletions cut 1 base from V and 1 base from J, with 1 base between. Germline V gene lookup returns CDR1 LGHNT and CDR2 FRNRAP. CDR3 sequence: CASGLGNTEAFF. The CDR3 DNA is TGTGCTAGTGGTTTGGGGAACACTGAAGCTTTCTTT. Drawing the rest from reference TRBV12-5 and TRBJ1-1, the complete variable domain is DARVTQTPRHKVTEMGQEVTMRCQPILGHNTVFWYRQTMMQGLELLAYFRNRAPLDDSGMPKDRFSAEMPDATLATLKIQPSEPRDSAVYFCASGLGNTEAFFGQGTRLTVV.

This clone appeared a few times. The genes are TRBV19 and TRBJ1-5; unclear D gene. The germline V gene encodes CDR1 LNHDA and CDR2 SQIVND (reference sequence). The CDR3 contains 13 residues. V lost 1 base and J lost 4, with 5 bases in between. This CDR3 is CASSIGTNQPQHF. The CDR3 bases are TGTGCCAGTAGTATAGGGACGAATCAGCCCCAGCATTTT.

Regarding this clone: At one end, the junction sequence differs from germline, possibly due to a read error. The chain carries TRBV20-1 and TRBJ1-1, with D perhaps matching TRBD1 (6 bases). Germline V gives CDR1 DFQATT, CDR2 SNEGSKA (reference sequence). This CDR3 spans 11 amino acids. In DNA, the CDR3 is TGCAGTGCCCCAGACAGGACTGGAGCTTTCTTT. Amino acid sequence: CSAPDRTGAFF.

The V gene is TRBV9, the J gene TRBJ1-2; 7 nucleotides align to TRBD1. The CDR3 length is 11 residues. V was clipped by 4 bases and J by 14 bases; unmatched bases: 8. CDR1 and CDR2 from the germline V gene are SGDLS and YYNGEE. CDR3 nucleotide sequence: TGTGCCAGCAGCTCCCGGACAGGTTGGACCTTC. Translation: CASSSRTGWTF.

As for this clone: The same CDR3 is also encoded by other DNA sequences in this sample. The chain is built from TRBV9 and TRBJ2-1; no clear D gene. The V and J ends lost 3 bases and 10 bases respectively, with 5 bases between them. CDR1 is SGDLS, CDR2 YYNGEE, per germline. The CDR3 runs 10 residues. CDR3 in amino acids: CASSGTEQFF. The CDR3 nucleotides read TGTGCCAGCAGCGGCACCGAGCAGTTCTTC.

V usage is TRBV5-1 and J usage is TRBJ2-1, with D unclear. Trimming stripped 3 bases from V and 0 bases from J, with 13 bases between. The CDR3 sequence is 16 residues long. In germline, CDR1 is SGHRS, CDR2 YFSETQ. As DNA, the CDR3 is TGCGCCAGCAGCTCCCGACTGAGAAGCTCCTACAATGAGCAGTTCTTC. Protein sequence: CASSSRLRSSYNEQFF.

A single count supports this clone. Distinct nucleotide sequences in the sample also encode this CDR3. The chain uses TRBV7-9 and TRBJ2-7, with TRBD1 identical over 10 bases. The V and J ends lost 3 bases and 3 bases, in that order; junction bases with no gene match: 2. CDR3 length: 14 amino acids. Germline V gives CDR1 SEHNR, CDR2 FQNEAQ (reference sequence). CDR3 residues: CASSFRDRGYEQYF. The CDR3 nucleotides read TGTGCCAGCAGCTTTAGGGACAGGGGCTACGAGCAGTACTTC.

As for this clone: A read error is the likely source, as a far larger clone sits one nucleotide away. The chain is built from TRBV5-6 and TRBJ1-1; D is uncertain. The CDR3 sequence is 14 residues long. Germline CDR1 and CDR2: SGHDT and YYEEEE. V was clipped by 4 bases and J by 3 bases, with 13 bases between them. The CDR3 spells CASSQQDLDTEAFF. The CDR3 DNA follows: TGTGCCAGCAGCCAGCAGGATCTAGACACTGAAGCTTTCTTT.

The V gene is TRBV4-1, the J gene TRBJ1-4; TRBD1 aligns across 8 bases. Germline V gene lookup returns CDR1 MGHRA and CDR2 YSYEKL. V lost 1 base to trimming and J lost 8 bases; unmatched junction nucleotides: 6. The CDR3 loop spans 15 amino acids. The CDR3 sequence: CASSQGTGRFEKLFF. Here the CDR3 DNA reads TGCGCCAGCAGCCAAGGGACAGGGAGATTCGAAAAACTGTTTTTT.

This sequence joins TRBV10-3 and TRBJ1-1, with unresolved D. CDR1 and CDR2 from the germline V gene are ENHRY and SYGVKD. The CDR3 is 15 amino acids. Trimming took 6 bases from V and 1 from J, leaving 15 bases between them. DNA of the CDR3: TGTGCCATCAGCCTACGTTCTAGGAGGAACACTGAAGCTTTCTTT. This codes for CAISLRSRRNTEAFF.

The CDR3 coding sequence is TGTGCCTGGCAAATCAGGGGGTCGTCGCCCCAGCATTTT. Translating it yields CAWQIRGSSPQHF. The V and J genes are TRBV30 and TRBJ1-5, with TRBD1 matching 7 bases. V lost 5 bases, J lost 9 bases, and 10 bases stayed unmatched. CDR1 is GTSNPN, CDR2 SVGIG, per germline (reference sequence). There are 13 residues in the CDR3.

The rearrangement joins TRBV6-5 to TRBJ2-2; the match to TRBD1 covers 7 bases. The CDR3 length is 12 residues. J gave up 4 bases and V 7 bases, and 0 bases lay outside the gene matches. CDR1 MNHEY and CDR2 SVGAGI come from the germline V gene. The CDR3 region is CASNRGTGELFF. The CDR3 nucleotides are TGTGCCAGCAACAGGGGCACCGGGGAGCTGTTTTTT.

V is TRBV2 and J is TRBJ2-6; 7 nucleotides match TRBD1. The V and J ends lost 3 bases and 2 bases, in that order; junction bases with no gene match: 1. The CDR3 is 15 amino acids. The germline gives CDR1 SNHLY, CDR2 FYNNEI. DNA for the CDR3: TGTGCCAGCAGTGAGACAGGGCCTGGGGCCAACGTCCTGACTTTC. Protein sequence: CASSETGPGANVLTF.

This sequence joins TRBV27 and TRBJ1-5; D is unresolved. From germline, CDR1 is MNHEY and CDR2 SMNVEV (reference sequence). The CDR3 has 14 amino acids. The V gene lost 3 bases and the J gene lost 1 base, with 7 bases spanning the gap. The CDR3 nucleotides read TGTGCCAGCAGTTTGGGTCCAAGCAATCAGCCCCAGCATTTT. As protein: CASSLGPSNQPQHF.

This clone was counted a few times. J is TRBJ2-1 and V is TRBV5-4, with D possibly being TRBD2 (7 bases). This CDR3 has 17 residues. The germline V gene has CDR1 SGHNT and CDR2 YYREEE (reference sequence). V gave up 0 bases and J gave up 2 bases, with 15 bases separating them. The CDR3 nucleotides read TGTGCCAGCAGCTTGGATTTGGGGGGGCGACCCTACAATGAGCAGTTCTTC. Translated, it gives CASSLDLGGRPYNEQFF.

The chain combines TRBV7-9 with TRBJ1-1; TRBD1 matches at 7 bases. J lost 2 bases, V lost 1 base, and 4 bases had no gene match. The CDR3 sequence is 15 residues long. CDR1 is SEHNR and CDR2 is FQNEAQ in the germline V gene (reference sequence). The CDR3 region is CASSLGTGTNTEAFF. The CDR3 DNA reads as TGTGCCAGCAGCTTAGGGACAGGTACCAACACTGAAGCTTTCTTT.